Here is one T cell receptor beta chain with its context. This sample is part of a study of blood T cell repertoires in COVID-19. Profiling relied on immunoSEQ multiplex PCR, and the TCRdb table lists in-frame clones only, not all of them. The sample includes around 57,000 clones, around 80% of them seen just once. The CDR3 consists of 14 residues. The germline V and J ends were trimmed by 4 bases and 9 bases, with 16 bases remaining between them. CDR1 LGHDT and CDR2 YNNKEL come from the germline V gene (reference sequence). The chain has TRBV3-1 (or the pseudogene TRBV3-2) and TRBJ1-5; D gene uncertain. The sample comprised peripheral blood. This TCR derives from a woman in her sixties or seventies with acute or convalescent COVID-19. The CDR3 reads CASSPKRNGLPQHF. In DNA form, the CDR3 reads TGTGCCAGCAGCCCTAAGAGGAATGGTCTGCCCCAGCATTTT.